This T cell receptor (beta chain) originates from a study of cytomegalovirus exposure and HLA in healthy donors. The table lists this clone with a few counts. Its specificity is unknown. General study points: It was reported in a later analysis that an Asian-associated ancestry cluster showed fewer N-insertions than the approximately 670-donor mean. Later on, an analysis showed TCR association rates differing by HLA locus, with DRB1 the most and HLA-C the fewest.

Germline-derived CDR1 and CDR2 are MNHNS and SASEGT. V lost 2 bases, J lost 8 bases, and 11 bases stayed unmatched. This CDR3 contains 16 residues. PCR primers comprised 60 Vbeta and 13 Jbeta primers. TCRdb's table, derived via immunoSEQ multiplex PCR, lists solely in-frame clones and lacks some. Of about 140,000 clones in the sample, roughly 9% were seen once. In nominal health when sampled, donors likely had unrecorded immune exposures nonetheless. The sequenced sample consisted of PBMCs. The chain joins TRBV6-1 to TRBJ1-2; 10 nucleotides match TRBD1. This TCR derives from a woman aged 40 to 50 in good health and CMV-seropositive. CDR3 sequence: CASSELRRGTGDGYTF. CDR3 DNA sequence: TGTGCCAGCAGTGAACTGCGCCGGGGGACAGGGGACGGCTACACCTTC.